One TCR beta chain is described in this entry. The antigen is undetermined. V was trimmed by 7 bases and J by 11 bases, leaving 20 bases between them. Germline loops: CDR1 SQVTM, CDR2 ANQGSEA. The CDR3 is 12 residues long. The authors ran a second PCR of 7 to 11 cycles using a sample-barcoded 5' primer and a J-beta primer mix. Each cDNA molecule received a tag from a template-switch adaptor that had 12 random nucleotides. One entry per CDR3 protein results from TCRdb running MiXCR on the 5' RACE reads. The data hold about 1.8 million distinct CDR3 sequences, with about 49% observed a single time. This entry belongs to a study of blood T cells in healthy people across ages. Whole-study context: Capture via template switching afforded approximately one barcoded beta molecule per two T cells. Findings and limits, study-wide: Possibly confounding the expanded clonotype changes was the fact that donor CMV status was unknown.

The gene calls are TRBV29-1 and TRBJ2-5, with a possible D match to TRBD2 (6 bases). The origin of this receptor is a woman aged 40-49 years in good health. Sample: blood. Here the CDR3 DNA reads TGCAGCGCGCCCGGGGGAGACAATGAGCAGTACTTC. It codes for CSAPGGDNEQYF.